A selection of T cell receptor beta chains follows, all from one sample in a study of OX40 agonist ivuxolimab in advanced cancers. Data came from immunoSEQ multiplex PCR; TCRdb stores just in-frame clones and leaves some out. The sample has tens of thousands of clones; about 86% are singletons. The material was CD4+ or CD8+ T cells sorted from blood, obtained in a trial of the OX40 agonist ivuxolimab. The receptors come from an adult with an advanced solid tumor such as melanoma, head and neck, liver or kidney cancer. CDR3s include the opening cysteine and the closing phenylalanine or tryptophan. Each record gives: D gene, clone size, J gene, V gene, CDR3 protein, CDR3 DNA. The D gene is left open where the match is weak. Where a row states a size, it is once, few, many or the class of an expanded clone; other rows omit it.

TRBD1 | few | TRBJ2-2 | TRBV19 | CASSFRTGTVNTGELFF | TGTGCCAGTAGTTTCAGGACAGGGACCGTGAACACCGGGGAGCTGTTTTTT
TRBD1 | . | TRBJ2-2 | TRBV29-1 | CSVGRDRYGELFF | TGCAGCGTTGGCAGGGACAGATACGGGGAGCTGTTTTTT
. | . | TRBJ2-5 | TRBV28 | CASTFPAGETQYF | TGTGCCAGCACCTTTCCAGCAGGAGAGACCCAGTACTTC
. | . | TRBJ1-4 | TRBV7-2 | CASSPSRSLNEKLFF | TGTGCCAGCAGCCCTTCGCGTAGCCTTAATGAAAAACTGTTTTTT
TRBD2 | . | TRBJ2-1 | TRBV9 | CASSVEPAGVVYNEQFF | TGTGCCAGCAGCGTAGAGCCAGCGGGAGTTGTATACAATGAGCAGTTCTTC
. | . | TRBJ1-2 | TRBV6-5 | CASSYSTRLGDGYTF | TGTGCCAGCAGTTACTCGACGCGGCTGGGGGATGGCTACACCTTC
. | . | TRBJ1-2 | TRBV19 | CASSIGRTNYGYTF | TGTGCCAGTAGTATTGGGCGGACTAACTATGGCTACACCTTC
TRBD1 | . | TRBJ2-2 | TRBV30 | CAWRDRGGHTGELFF | TGTGCCTGGAGGGACAGGGGGGGTCACACCGGGGAGCTGTTTTTT
. | once | TRBJ2-7 | TRBV5-1 | CASSSSQGMGYEQYF | TGCGCCAGCAGCTCCTCACAGGGAATGGGCTACGAGCAGTACTTC
. | once | TRBJ1-1 | TRBV19 | CASSIMGNTEAFF | TGTGCCAGTAGTATAATGGGGAACACTGAAGCTTTCTTT
. | . | TRBJ1-2 | TRBV5-1 | CASSEGTQPYGYTF | TGCGCCAGCAGCGAGGGGACGCAACCTTATGGCTACACCTTC
. | . | TRBJ2-1 | TRBV5-1 | CASSQMRFDNEQFF | TGCGCCAGCAGCCAAATGAGGTTTGACAATGAGCAGTTCTTC
. | . | TRBJ1-3 | TRBV4-3 | CASSQGVGSTSGNTIYF | TGCGCCAGCAGCCAAGGGGTGGGCAGCACCTCTGGAAACACCATATATTTT
TRBD1 | . | TRBJ1-1 | TRBV4-3 | CASSQDWTGDTEAFF | TGCGCCAGCAGCCAAGATTGGACAGGGGACACTGAAGCTTTCTTT
TRBD1 | . | TRBJ2-1 | TRBV12-5 | CASGSGSGGVYNEQFF | TGTGCTAGTGGTTCAGGGTCAGGGGGTGTCTACAATGAGCAGTTCTTC
. | . | TRBJ1-3 | TRBV7-8 | CASSLLESGNTIYF | TGTGCCAGCAGCTTATTGGAATCTGGAAACACCATATATTTT
TRBD2 | . | TRBJ2-7 | TRBV6-5 | CASLTSGGSSYEQYF | TGTGCCAGCCTAACTAGCGGGGGGAGCTCCTACGAGCAGTACTTC
. | . | TRBJ1-5 | TRBV7-2 | CASSPSRTGWAGNQPQHF | TGTGCCAGCAGCCCATCGCGCACTGGATGGGCAGGTAATCAGCCCCAGCATTTT
. | few | TRBJ1-6 | TRBV6-5 | CASSYTDRPGDSPLHF | TGTGCCAGCAGTTACACCGACAGGCCCGGGGATTCACCCCTCCACTTT
. | . | TRBJ1-5 | TRBV19 | CASGGSNQPQHF | TGTGCCAGTGGAGGGAGCAATCAGCCCCAGCATTTT
. | . | TRBJ2-3 | TRBV7-9 | CASSLGGEIDTQYF | TGTGCCAGCAGCTTAGGCGGGGAGATTGATACGCAGTATTTT